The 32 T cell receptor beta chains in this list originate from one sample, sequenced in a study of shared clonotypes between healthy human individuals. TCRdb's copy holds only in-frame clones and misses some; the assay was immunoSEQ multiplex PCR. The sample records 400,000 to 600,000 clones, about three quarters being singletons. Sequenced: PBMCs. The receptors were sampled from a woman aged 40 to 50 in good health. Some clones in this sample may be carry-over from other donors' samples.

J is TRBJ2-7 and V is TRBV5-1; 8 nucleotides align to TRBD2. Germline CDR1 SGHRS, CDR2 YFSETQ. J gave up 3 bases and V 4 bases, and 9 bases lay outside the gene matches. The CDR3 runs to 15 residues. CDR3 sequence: CASSPAGGSGYEQYF. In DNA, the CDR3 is TGCGCCAGCAGCCCCGCGGGGGGTAGCGGCTACGAGCAGTACTTC.

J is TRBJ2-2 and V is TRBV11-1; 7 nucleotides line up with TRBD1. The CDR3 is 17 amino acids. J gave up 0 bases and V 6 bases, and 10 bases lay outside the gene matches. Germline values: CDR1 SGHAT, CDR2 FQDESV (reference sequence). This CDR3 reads CASSSLPGQTNTGELFF. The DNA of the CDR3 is TGTGCCAGCAGTTCCCTCCCGGGACAGACGAACACCGGGGAGCTGTTTTTT.

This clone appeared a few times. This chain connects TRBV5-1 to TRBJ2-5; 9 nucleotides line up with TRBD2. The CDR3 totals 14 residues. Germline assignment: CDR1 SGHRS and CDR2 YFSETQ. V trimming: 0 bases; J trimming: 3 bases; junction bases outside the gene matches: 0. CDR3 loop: CASSLASGKETQYF. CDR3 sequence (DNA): TGCGCCAGCAGCTTGGCTAGCGGGAAAGAGACCCAGTACTTC. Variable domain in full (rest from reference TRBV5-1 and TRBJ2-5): KAGVTQTPRYLIKTRGQQVTLSCSPISGHRSVSWYQQTPGQGLQFLFEYFSETQRNKGNFPGRFSGRQFSNSRSEMNVSTLELGDSALYLCASSLASGKETQYFGPGTRLLVL.

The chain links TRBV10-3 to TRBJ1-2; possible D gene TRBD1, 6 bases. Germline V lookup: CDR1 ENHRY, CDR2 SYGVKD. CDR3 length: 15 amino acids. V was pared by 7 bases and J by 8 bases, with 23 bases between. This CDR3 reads CAITQGGFGFDGYTF. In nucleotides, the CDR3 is TGTGCCATCACCCAAGGGGGGTTTGGGTTTGACGGCTACACCTTC.

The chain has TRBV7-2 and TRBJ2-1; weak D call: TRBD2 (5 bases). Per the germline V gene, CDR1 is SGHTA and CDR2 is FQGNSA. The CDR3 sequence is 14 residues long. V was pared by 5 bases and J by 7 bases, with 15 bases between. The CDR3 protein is CASSPRRSRNEQFF. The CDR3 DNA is TGTGCCAGCAGCCCACGGAGGAGTAGGAATGAGCAGTTCTTC.

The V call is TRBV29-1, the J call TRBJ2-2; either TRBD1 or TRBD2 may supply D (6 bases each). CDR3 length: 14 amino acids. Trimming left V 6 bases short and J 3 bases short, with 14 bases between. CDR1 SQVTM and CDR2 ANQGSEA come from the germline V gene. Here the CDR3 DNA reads TGCAGCGTCCCCAGAGGGGGGTACACCGGGGAGCTGTTTTTT. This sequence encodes CSVPRGGYTGELFF.

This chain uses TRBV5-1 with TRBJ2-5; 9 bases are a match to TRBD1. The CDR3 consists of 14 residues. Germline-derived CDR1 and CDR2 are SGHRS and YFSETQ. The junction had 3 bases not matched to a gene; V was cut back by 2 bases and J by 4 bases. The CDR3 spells CASSFEDRGETQYF. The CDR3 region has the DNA TGCGCCAGCAGCTTTGAGGACAGGGGAGAGACCCAGTACTTC.

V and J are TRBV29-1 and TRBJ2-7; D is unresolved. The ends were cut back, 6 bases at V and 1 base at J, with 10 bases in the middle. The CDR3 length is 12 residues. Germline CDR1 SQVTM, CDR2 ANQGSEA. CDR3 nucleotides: TGCAGCGTACAGACGGATTCCTACGAGCAGTACTTC. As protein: CSVQTDSYEQYF.

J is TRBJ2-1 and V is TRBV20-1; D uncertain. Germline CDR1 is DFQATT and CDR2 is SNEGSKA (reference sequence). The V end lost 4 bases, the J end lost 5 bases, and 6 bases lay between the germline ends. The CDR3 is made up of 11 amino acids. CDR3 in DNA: TGCAGTGCTACAGATAACAATGAGCAGTTCTTC. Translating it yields CSATDNNEQFF.

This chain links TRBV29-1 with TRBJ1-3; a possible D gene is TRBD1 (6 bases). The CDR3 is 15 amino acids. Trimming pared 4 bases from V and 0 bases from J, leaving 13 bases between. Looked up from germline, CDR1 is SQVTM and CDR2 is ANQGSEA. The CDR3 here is CSVAGDFSSGNTIYF. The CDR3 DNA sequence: TGCAGCGTTGCAGGGGACTTTAGCTCTGGAAACACCATATATTTT.

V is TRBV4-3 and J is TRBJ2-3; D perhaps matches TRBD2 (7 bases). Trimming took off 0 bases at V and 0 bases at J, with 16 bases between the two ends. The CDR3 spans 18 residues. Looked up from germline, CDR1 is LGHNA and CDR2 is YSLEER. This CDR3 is CASSQEHGGGQSTDTQYF. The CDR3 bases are TGCGCCAGCAGCCAAGAGCATGGGGGGGGACAAAGCACAGATACGCAGTATTTT.

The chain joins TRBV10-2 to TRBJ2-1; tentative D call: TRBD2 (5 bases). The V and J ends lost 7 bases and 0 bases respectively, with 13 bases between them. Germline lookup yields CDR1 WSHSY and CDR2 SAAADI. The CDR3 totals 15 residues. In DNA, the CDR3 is TGCGCCAGCACGATGGACGCGGGCTCCTACAATGAGCAGTTCTTC. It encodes CASTMDAGSYNEQFF.

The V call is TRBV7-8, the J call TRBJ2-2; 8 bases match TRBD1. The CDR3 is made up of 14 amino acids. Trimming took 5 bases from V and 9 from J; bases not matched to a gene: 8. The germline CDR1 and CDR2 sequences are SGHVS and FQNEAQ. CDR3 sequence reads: CASSTSQGARELFF. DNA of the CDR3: TGTGCCAGCAGCACATCTCAGGGGGCCCGGGAGCTGTTTTTT.

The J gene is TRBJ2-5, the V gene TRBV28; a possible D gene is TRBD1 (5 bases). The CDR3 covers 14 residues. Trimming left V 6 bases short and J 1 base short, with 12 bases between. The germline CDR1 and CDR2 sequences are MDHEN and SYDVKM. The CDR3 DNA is TGTGCCAGCAGACCAAAGGGGCCCCAAGAGACCCAGTACTTC. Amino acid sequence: CASRPKGPQETQYF.

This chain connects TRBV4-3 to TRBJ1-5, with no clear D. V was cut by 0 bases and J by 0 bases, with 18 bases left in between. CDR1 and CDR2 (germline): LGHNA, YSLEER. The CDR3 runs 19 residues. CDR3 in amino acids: CASSQDSYGETYSNQPQHF. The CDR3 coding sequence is TGCGCCAGCAGCCAAGATTCGTACGGCGAAACTTATAGCAATCAGCCCCAGCATTTT.

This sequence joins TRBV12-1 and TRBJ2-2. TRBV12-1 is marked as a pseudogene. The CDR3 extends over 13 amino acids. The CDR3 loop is CASSSEAGGELFF. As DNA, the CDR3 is TGTGCCAGCAGCTCGGAAGCCGGCGGGGAGCTGTTTTTT.

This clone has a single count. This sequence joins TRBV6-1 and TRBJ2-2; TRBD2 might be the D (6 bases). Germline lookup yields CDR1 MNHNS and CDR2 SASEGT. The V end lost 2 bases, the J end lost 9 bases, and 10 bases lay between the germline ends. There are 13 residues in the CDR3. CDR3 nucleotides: TGTGCCAGCAGTGAACGGGGGATCCGGGAGCTGTTTTTT. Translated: CASSERGIRELFF.

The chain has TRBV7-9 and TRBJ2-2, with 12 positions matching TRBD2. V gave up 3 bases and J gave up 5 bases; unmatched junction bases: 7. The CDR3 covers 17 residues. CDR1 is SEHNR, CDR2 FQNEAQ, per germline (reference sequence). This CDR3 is CASSFTKLAGGTGELFF. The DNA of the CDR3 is TGTGCCAGCAGCTTCACTAAACTAGCGGGAGGTACCGGGGAGCTGTTTTTT.

CDR3 region: CASRLQGAGNTIYF. CDR3 DNA: TGTGCCAGTAGGTTACAGGGTGCTGGAAACACCATATATTTT. V gene TRBV19 combines with J gene TRBJ1-3, with D possibly being TRBD1 (6 bases). Looked up from germline, CDR1 is LNHDA and CDR2 is SQIVND (reference sequence). The V gene lost 6 bases and the J gene lost 2 bases, with 11 bases spanning the gap. The CDR3 runs to 14 residues.

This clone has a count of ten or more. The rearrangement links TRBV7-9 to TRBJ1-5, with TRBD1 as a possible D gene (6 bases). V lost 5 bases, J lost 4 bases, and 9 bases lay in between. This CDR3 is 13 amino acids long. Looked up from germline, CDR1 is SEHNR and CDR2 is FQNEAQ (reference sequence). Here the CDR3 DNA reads TGTGCCAGCAGCCGACAGGTGAATCAGCCCCAGCATTTT. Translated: CASSRQVNQPQHF. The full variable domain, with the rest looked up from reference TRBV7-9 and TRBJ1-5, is DTGVSQNPRHKITKRGQNVTFRCDPISEHNRLYWYRQTLGQGPEFLTYFQNEAQLEKSRLLSDRFSAERPKGSFSTLEIQRTEQGDSAMYLCASSRQVNQPQHFGDGTRLSIL.

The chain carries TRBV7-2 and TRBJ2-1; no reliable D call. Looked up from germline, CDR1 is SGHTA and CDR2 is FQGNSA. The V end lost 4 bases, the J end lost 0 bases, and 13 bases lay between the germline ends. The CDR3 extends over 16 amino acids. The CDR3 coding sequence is TGTGCCAGCAGCTACCCGGGTACAAGCTCCTACAATGAGCAGTTCTTC. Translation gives CASSYPGTSSYNEQFF.

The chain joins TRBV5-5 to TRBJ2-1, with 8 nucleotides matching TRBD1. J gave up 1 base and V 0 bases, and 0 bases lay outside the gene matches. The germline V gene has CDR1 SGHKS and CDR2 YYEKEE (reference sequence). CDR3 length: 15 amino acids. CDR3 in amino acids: CASSLDRGSYNEQFF. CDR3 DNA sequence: TGTGCCAGCAGCTTGGACAGGGGGTCCTACAATGAGCAGTTCTTC.

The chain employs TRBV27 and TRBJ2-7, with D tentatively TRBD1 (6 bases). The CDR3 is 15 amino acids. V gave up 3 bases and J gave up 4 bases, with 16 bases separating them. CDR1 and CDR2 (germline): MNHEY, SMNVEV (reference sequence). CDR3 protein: CASSFGAGTSYEQYF. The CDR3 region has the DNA TGTGCCAGCAGTTTTGGGGCCGGGACAAGTTACGAGCAGTACTTC.

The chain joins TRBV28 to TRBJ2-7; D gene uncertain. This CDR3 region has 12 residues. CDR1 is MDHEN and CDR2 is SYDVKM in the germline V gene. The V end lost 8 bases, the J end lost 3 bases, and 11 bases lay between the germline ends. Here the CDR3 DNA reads TGTGCCAGCTTTAACACTAACTACGAGCAGTACTTC. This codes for CASFNTNYEQYF.

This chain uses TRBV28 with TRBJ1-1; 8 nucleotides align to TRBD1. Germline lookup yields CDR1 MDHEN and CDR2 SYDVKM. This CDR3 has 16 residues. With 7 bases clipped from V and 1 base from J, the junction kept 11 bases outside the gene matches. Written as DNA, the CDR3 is TGTGCCAGCACTCCAACCCGGGACAGGAGGAACACTGAAGCTTTCTTT. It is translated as CASTPTRDRRNTEAFF.

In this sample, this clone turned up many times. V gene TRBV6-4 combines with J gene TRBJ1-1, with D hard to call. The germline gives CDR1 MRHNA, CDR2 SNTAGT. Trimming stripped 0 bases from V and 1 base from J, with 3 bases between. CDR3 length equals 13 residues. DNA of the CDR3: TGTGCCAGCAGTGACTCTGAGAACACTGAAGCTTTCTTT. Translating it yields CASSDSENTEAFF.

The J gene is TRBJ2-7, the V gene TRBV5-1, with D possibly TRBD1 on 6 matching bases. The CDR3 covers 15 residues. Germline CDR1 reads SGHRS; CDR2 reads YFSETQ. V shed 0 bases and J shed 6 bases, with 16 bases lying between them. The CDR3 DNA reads TGCGCCAGCAGCTTGGGGTTCAACAGGGCACGCGAGCAGTACTTC. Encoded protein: CASSLGFNRAREQYF.

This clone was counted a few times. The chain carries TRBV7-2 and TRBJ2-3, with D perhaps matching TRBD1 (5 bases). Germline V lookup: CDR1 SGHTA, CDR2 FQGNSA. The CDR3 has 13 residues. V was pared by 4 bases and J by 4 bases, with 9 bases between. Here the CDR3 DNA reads TGTGCCAGCAGCTCCCTACAGGCAGATACGCAGTATTTT. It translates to CASSSLQADTQYF.

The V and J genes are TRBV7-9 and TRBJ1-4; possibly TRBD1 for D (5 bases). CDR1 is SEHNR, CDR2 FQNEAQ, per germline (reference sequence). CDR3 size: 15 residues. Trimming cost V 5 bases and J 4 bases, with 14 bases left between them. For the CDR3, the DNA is TGTGCCAGCAGCACCAAGACGGGACGTAATGAAAAACTGTTTTTT. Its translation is CASSTKTGRNEKLFF.

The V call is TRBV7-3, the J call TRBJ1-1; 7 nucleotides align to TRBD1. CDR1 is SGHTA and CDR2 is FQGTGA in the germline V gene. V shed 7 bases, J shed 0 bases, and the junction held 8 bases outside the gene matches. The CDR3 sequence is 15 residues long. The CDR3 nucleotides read TGTGCCAGCACGGCGACAGGGAGGGTGAACACTGAAGCTTTCTTT. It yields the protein CASTATGRVNTEAFF.

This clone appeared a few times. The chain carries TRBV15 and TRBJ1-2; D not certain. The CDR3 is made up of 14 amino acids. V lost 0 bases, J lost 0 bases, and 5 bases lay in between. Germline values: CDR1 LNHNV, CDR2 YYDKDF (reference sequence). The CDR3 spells CATSRDKSNYGYTF. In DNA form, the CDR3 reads TGTGCCACCAGCAGAGACAAGTCTAACTATGGCTACACCTTC.

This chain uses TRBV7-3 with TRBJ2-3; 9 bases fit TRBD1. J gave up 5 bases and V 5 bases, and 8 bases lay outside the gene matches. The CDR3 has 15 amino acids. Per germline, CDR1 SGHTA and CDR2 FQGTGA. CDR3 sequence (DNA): TGTGCCAGCAGCCTCGGGACAGGGACTGGAGATACGCAGTATTTT. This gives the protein CASSLGTGTGDTQYF.